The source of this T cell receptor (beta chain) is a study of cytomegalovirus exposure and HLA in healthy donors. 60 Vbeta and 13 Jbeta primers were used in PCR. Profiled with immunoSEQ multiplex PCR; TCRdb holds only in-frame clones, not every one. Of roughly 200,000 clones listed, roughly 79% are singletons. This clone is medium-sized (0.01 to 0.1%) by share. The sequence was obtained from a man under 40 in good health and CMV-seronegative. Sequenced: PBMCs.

For the CDR3, the DNA is TGTGCCATCAATCAGGGGAACACTGAAGCTTTCTTT. Protein: CAINQGNTEAFF. The chain has TRBV10-3 and TRBJ1-1; possible D gene TRBD1, 5 bases. The ends were cut back, 7 bases at V and 1 base at J, with 7 bases in the middle. The CDR3 totals 12 residues. Looked up from germline, CDR1 is ENHRY and CDR2 is SYGVKD.